Described below is a single T cell receptor beta chain sequence and its context. This sample stems from a study of blood T cell repertoires in COVID-19. Study as a whole: The United States, Italy and Spain supplied acute and convalescent COVID-19 samples. The analysed material was cDNA or gDNA that came from T cells, B-cell-depleted T cells, or PBMCs.

Study processing details: Quantification of nucleated cells was approximated via reference gene primer amplification. Here immunoSEQ multiplex PCR was the method, and the copy in TCRdb shows in-frame clones only, minus some. That table furnishes V, J and clone size, whereas the DNA furnished D and trimming. The table has fewer than 350,000 clones, around 87% seen once. The length of the CDR3 is 16 residues. Trimming took 5 bases from V and 6 from J; bases not matched to a gene: 9. The germline V gene encodes CDR1 SGHTA and CDR2 FQGNSA. Source material: peripheral blood. The rearrangement joins TRBV7-2 to TRBJ2-2; 10 nucleotides align to TRBD1. The sequence came from a woman aged 45 to 65 who had recovered from COVID-19. CDR3 sequence (DNA): TGTGCCAGCAGCACCCCGGGACAGGGGAGGGCCGGGGAGCTGTTTTTT. This translates into CASSTPGQGRAGELFF.